What follows are 13 T cell receptor beta chains derived from one specimen sequenced in a study of T-cell memory formation after mild COVID-19. MiXCR was run by TCRdb on the 5' RACE reads, yielding one entry per CDR3 protein. The sample holds roughly 550,000 distinct CDR3 sequences, over 20% seen once. Input material: PBMCs or a T cell subset sorted from them (not recorded which). These receptor sequences come from an adult woman who had mild COVID-19 (a few samples of this study predate the infection). Cell type and time point are not known.

The chain carries TRBV18 and TRBJ2-1; unclear D gene. The CDR3 has 13 residues. The germline V and J ends were trimmed by 0 bases and 8 bases, with 8 bases remaining between them. Per the germline V gene, CDR1 is KGHSH and CDR2 is LQKENI. The CDR3 loop reads CASSPPPGDEQFF. The CDR3 nucleotides are TGTGCCAGCTCACCACCCCCCGGCGATGAGCAGTTCTTC.

The V gene is TRBV7-2, the J gene TRBJ2-7; 10 nucleotides agree with TRBD2. V trimming: 5 bases; J trimming: 5 bases; junction bases outside the gene matches: 9. The CDR3 runs to 15 residues. Germline CDR1 is SGHTA and CDR2 is FQGNSA. The CDR3 nucleotides are TGTGCCAGCAGCCCGACGGCTAGCGGGAGAAACGAGCAGTACTTC. Translating it yields CASSPTASGRNEQYF.

In its sample, this clonotype was seen many times. The rearrangement joins TRBV3-1 to TRBJ2-7; D possibly corresponds to TRBD2 (6 bases). Germline V gene lookup returns CDR1 LGHDT and CDR2 YNNKEL (reference sequence). CDR3 length: 15 residues. The germline V and J ends were trimmed by 4 bases and 2 bases, with 15 bases remaining between them. The CDR3 nucleotides are TGTGCCAGCAGCCCCCACCCCGGCGGGACCTACGAGCAGTACTTC. Protein product: CASSPHPGGTYEQYF.

The gene calls are TRBV9 and TRBJ2-2; TRBD1 matches at 9 bases. The CDR3 consists of 15 residues. Germline CDR1 and CDR2: SGDLS and YYNGEE. V shed 5 bases, J shed 3 bases, and the junction held 5 bases outside the gene matches. DNA for the CDR3: TGTGCCAGCAGGGCGAGGACAGGGGACACCGGGGAGCTGTTTTTT. Residues: CASRARTGDTGELFF.

This clonotype was detected a few times. The rearrangement joins TRBV6-2 or TRBV6-3 to TRBJ2-7; no clear D gene. Per the germline V gene, CDR1 is MNHEY and CDR2 is SVGEGT. V lost 5 bases and J 4 bases, leaving 18 bases between the germline ends. The CDR3 covers 15 residues. The CDR3 loop is CASSPEDTLQYEQYF. CDR3 DNA sequence: TGTGCCAGCAGTCCAGAAGACACTCTCCAATACGAGCAGTACTTC.

This clonotype was seen more than once but under ten times. The rearrangement joins TRBV18 to TRBJ2-1; 8 nucleotides match TRBD2. Trimming removed 3 bases from V and 7 bases from J; junction bases left unmatched: 5. The CDR3 covers 14 residues. Germline V lookup: CDR1 KGHSH, CDR2 LQKENI. The CDR3 nucleotides are TGTGCCAGCTCACCGGGACTAGTTGGAAATGAGCAGTTCTTC. The encoded protein is CASSPGLVGNEQFF.

In this sample, this clonotype turned up once. The chain recombines TRBV4-1 with TRBJ1-1; no firm D call. The ends were cut back, 4 bases at V and 7 bases at J, with 16 bases in the middle. The germline V gene encodes CDR1 MGHRA and CDR2 YSYEKL. The CDR3 is 14 amino acids. For the CDR3, the DNA is TGCGCCAGCAGCCCGACGTCCCTCGCAATTGAAGCTTTCTTT. Amino acid sequence: CASSPTSLAIEAFF.

This clonotype was found a few times. The chain carries TRBV7-3 and TRBJ2-3; D not resolved. The V and J ends lost 5 bases and 2 bases respectively, with 8 bases between them. CDR3 length: 13 amino acids. In germline, CDR1 is SGHTA, CDR2 FQGTGA. The CDR3 reads CASSPDPTDTQYF. CDR3 sequence (DNA): TGTGCCAGCAGCCCGGACCCCACAGATACGCAGTATTTT. Variable domain in full (rest from reference TRBV7-3 and TRBJ2-3): GAGVSQTPSNKVTEKGKYVELRCDPISGHTALYWYRQSLGQGPEFLIYFQGTGAADDSGLPNDRFFAVRPEGSVSTLKIQRTERGDSAVYLCASSPDPTDTQYFGPGTRLTVL.

This clonotype was seen only a few times. The J gene is TRBJ1-1, the V gene TRBV5-5; D may be TRBD1 (6 bases). Trimming took 2 bases from V and 3 from J, leaving 11 bases between them. There are 14 residues in the CDR3. CDR1 is SGHKS, CDR2 YYEKEE, per germline (reference sequence). The CDR3 DNA sequence: TGTGCCAGCAGCTTTGACAGGACATACACTGAAGCTTTCTTT. This sequence encodes CASSFDRTYTEAFF.

Only a few counts were recorded for this clonotype. The chain joins TRBV20-1 to TRBJ2-5; TRBD2 might be the D (6 bases). The length of the CDR3 is 13 residues. In germline, CDR1 is DFQATT, CDR2 SNEGSKA (reference sequence). V was trimmed by 5 bases and J by 3 bases, leaving 13 bases between them. The CDR3 here is CSAPQWGEETQYF. The CDR3 DNA sequence: TGCAGTGCTCCCCAGTGGGGGGAAGAGACCCAGTACTTC.

V usage is TRBV5-1 and J usage is TRBJ2-2, with D perhaps matching TRBD1 or TRBD2 (5 bases each). The CDR3 sequence is 14 residues long. Trimming stripped 4 bases from V and 6 bases from J, with 13 bases between. Germline-derived CDR1 and CDR2 are SGHRS and YFSETQ. CDR3 nucleotide sequence: TGCGCCAGCAGCGTGGGGGACCGGCCCGGGGAGCTGTTTTTT. The encoded protein is CASSVGDRPGELFF.

This clonotype showed up many times. This chain's CDR3 is CTPSRAGHQETQYF. In nucleotides, the CDR3 is TGCACCCCGTCAAGGGCGGGGCACCAAGAGACCCAGTACTTC. This rearrangement joins TRBV4-3 to TRBJ2-5; TRBD2 is a possible D gene (6 bases). The CDR3 totals 14 residues. CDR1 is LGHNA, CDR2 YSLEER, per germline.

This chain connects TRBV4-2 to TRBJ2-1, with D possibly matching TRBD2 (5 bases). CDR3 length: 14 amino acids. V lost 6 bases to trimming and J lost 10 bases, with 19 bases between them. Per germline, CDR1 LGHNA and CDR2 YNFKEQ. CDR3 DNA: TGTGCCAGCAGACCCGGACTCCCCTCCGACGAGCAGTTCTTC. Protein product: CASRPGLPSDEQFF.